This TCR beta chain was observed in a study of OX40 agonist ivuxolimab in advanced cancers. Study details: Patients' therapy was ivuxolimab, an antibody that acts as an agonist of OX40 (CD134). General study points: CD4+ and CD8+ blood T cells expanded clonally by week 6 at 0.1 to 3.0 mg/kg. Part of the nonresponder group also had normalized T-cell clonal expansion that was low.

Sequencing was performed with immunoSEQ multiplex PCR; in TCRdb, only in-frame clones are kept and a portion is missing. This sample carries 77,000 or so clones, 81% of them seen once, and the ten largest clones take about 5%. A word on this clone: Its matching antigen is unknown.

This specimen was CD4+ or CD8+ T cells sorted from blood, taken in a trial of the OX40 agonist ivuxolimab. The sequence came from an adult with an advanced solid tumor such as melanoma, head and neck, liver or kidney cancer.

CDR3 in amino acids: CASSTPGYEQYF. The DNA of the CDR3 is TGTGCCAGCAGTACACCGGGGTACGAGCAGTACTTC. V usage is TRBV27 and J usage is TRBJ2-7; possible D gene TRBD2, 5 bases. The CDR3 consists of 12 residues. The germline V gene encodes CDR1 MNHEY and CDR2 SMNVEV (reference sequence). The V end lost 5 bases, the J end lost 4 bases, and 9 bases lay between the germline ends.